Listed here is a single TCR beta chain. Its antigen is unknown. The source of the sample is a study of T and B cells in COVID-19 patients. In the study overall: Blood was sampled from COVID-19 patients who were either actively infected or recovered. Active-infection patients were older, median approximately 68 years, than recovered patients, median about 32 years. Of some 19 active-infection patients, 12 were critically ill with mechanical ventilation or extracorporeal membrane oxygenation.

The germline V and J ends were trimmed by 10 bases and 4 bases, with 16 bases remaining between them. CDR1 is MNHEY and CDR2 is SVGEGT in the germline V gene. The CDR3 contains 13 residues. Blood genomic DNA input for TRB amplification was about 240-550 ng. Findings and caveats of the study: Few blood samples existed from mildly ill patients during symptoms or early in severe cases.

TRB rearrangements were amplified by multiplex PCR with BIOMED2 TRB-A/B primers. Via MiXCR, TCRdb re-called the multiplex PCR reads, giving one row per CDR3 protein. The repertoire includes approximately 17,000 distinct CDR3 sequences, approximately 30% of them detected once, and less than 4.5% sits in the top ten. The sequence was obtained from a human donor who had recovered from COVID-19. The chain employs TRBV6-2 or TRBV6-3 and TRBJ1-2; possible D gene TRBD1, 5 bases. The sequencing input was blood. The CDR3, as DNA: TGTGCCACCACCCCGGGACTCTTCTATGGCTACACCTTC. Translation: CATTPGLFYGYTF.